This T cell receptor beta chain originates from a study of human T cells and chemical hapten exposure. Unmatched junction bases numbered 2, after V lost 0 bases and J lost 0 bases. The CDR3 totals 16 residues. Per germline, CDR1 MDHEN and CDR2 SYDVKM. This clonotype was detected a few times. TCRdb redid the calling of the RACE reads with MiXCR, one entry per CDR3 protein. The sample contains around 56,000 distinct CDR3 sequences, roughly a tenth of which appear only once. Time point meaning: pre-sensitization, week 0. Treatment noted: therapeutic diphenylcyclopropenone sensitization with weekly scalp DPC. Those who donated were patients with alopecia, 18 to 70 years of age, and suitable for DPC.

The chain is built from TRBV28 and TRBJ2-1; 7 nucleotides line up with TRBD2. The receptor was isolated from a man aged 35 to 55 with alopecia areata. Some clones in this sample may be carry-over from other donors' samples. The sample consisted of whole blood, taken in connection with sensitization to the hapten diphenylcyclopropenone (DPC). CDR3 DNA sequence: TGTGCCAGCAGTTTATGGGGCGGGAGCTCCTACAATGAGCAGTTCTTC. It encodes CASSLWGGSSYNEQFF.